The T cell receptor beta chain under discussion was sequenced for a study of blood T cell repertoires in COVID-19. Produced via immunoSEQ multiplex PCR; TCRdb's table is partial and in-frame only. The table shows about 220,000 clones, with roughly four fifths occurring only once. Germline CDR1 MDHEN, CDR2 SYDVKM. The CDR3 loop spans 11 amino acids. V lost 5 bases, J lost 10 bases, and 9 bases lay in between. The receptor comes from a woman aged 45 to 65 who had been exposed to COVID-19. The sample consisted of PBMCs or T cells enriched from blood (not recorded which). The rearrangement uses TRBV28 and TRBJ2-1, with unresolved D. Here the CDR3 reads CASSPRREQFF. The CDR3 bases are TGTGCCAGCAGTCCCCGCCGGGAGCAGTTCTTC.